This TCR beta chain came from a study of T-cell reconstitution after alpha-beta-depleted transplantation in children. V lost 5 bases and J lost 0, with 13 bases in between. This CDR3 has 15 residues. The germline gives CDR1 WSHSY, CDR2 SAAADI. The TCRbeta library incorporated unique molecular identifiers. MiXCR was run by TCRdb on the PCR reads, yielding one entry per CDR3 protein. The data hold about 360,000 distinct CDR3 sequences, with 13% observed a single time. The chain combines TRBV10-2 with TRBJ1-1; D possibly corresponds to TRBD1 (5 bases). The TCR sequence derives from a human donor who donated a stem cell graft to a child with Fanconi anemia. Sample: PBMCs, taken from the stem cell graft. Written as DNA, the CDR3 is TGCGCCAGCAGTAACTCAGGGAACTTGAACACTGAAGCTTTCTTT. Its translation is CASSNSGNLNTEAFF.